Listed below are T cell receptor beta chains from one sample, sequenced in a study of blood T cell repertoires in COVID-19. Profiled with immunoSEQ multiplex PCR; TCRdb holds only in-frame clones, not every one. The sample contains fewer than 200,000 clones, approximately 85% of which appear only once. The sample was peripheral blood. The source is a man between 60 and 75 years old who had recovered from COVID-19. The CDR3 runs from the conserved cysteine through the conserved F or W. A D gene is named only where the DNA matches it firmly. The size field is filled for only some rows; it gives once, few, many or a size class.

d_gene | j_gene | abundance | v_gene | CDR3aa | CDR3nt
NA | TRBJ1-2 | NA | TRBV3-1/TRBV3-2 | CASSQEGRTRPLNGYTF | TGTGCCAGCAGCCAAGAGGGAAGGACAAGGCCCCTGAATGGCTACACCTTC
NA | TRBJ1-1 | NA | TRBV10-3 | CAISDTGRGHTEAFF | TGTGCCATCAGTGACACAGGGCGGGGGCACACTGAAGCTTTCTTT
NA | TRBJ1-5 | few | TRBV19 | CASSIPGIWGNQPQHF | TGTGCCAGTAGTATACCGGGTATTTGGGGCAATCAGCCCCAGCATTTT
NA | TRBJ2-1 | NA | TRBV5-6 | CASSTFSSYNEQFF | TGTGCCAGCAGCACGTTCAGCTCCTACAATGAGCAGTTCTTC
TRBD2 | TRBJ2-1 | NA | TRBV19 | CASSSSGGARDEQFF | TGTGCCAGTAGTAGCAGCGGGGGGGCCAGAGATGAGCAGTTCTTC
NA | TRBJ1-5 | NA | TRBV6-1 | CASSERGVPSEVSAQHF | TGTGCCAGCAGTGAACGGGGTGTCCCTTCAGAGGTTTCAGCCCAGCATTTT
NA | TRBJ1-1 | NA | TRBV6-5 | CATGKGKSFVEAFF | TGTGCCACGGGGAAGGGTAAAAGTTTTGTTGAAGCTTTCTTT
TRBD2 | TRBJ2-7 | NA | TRBV4-2 | CASSQDLLAGASYEQYF | TGTGCCAGCAGCCAAGATCTCTTAGCGGGGGCCTCCTACGAGCAGTACTTC
TRBD1 | TRBJ2-3 | NA | TRBV5-4 | CASRRQGATDTQYF | TGTGCCAGCAGGCGTCAGGGGGCTACGGATACGCAGTATTTT
NA | TRBJ2-1 | NA | TRBV6-4 | CASSGESSYNEQFF | TGTGCCAGCAGTGGTGAGAGCTCCTACAATGAGCAGTTCTTC
NA | TRBJ1-6 | NA | TRBV5-4 | CASSSSLGPNNSPLHF | TGTGCCAGCAGCTCGTCCTTGGGGCCAAATAATTCACCCCTCCACTTT
NA | TRBJ1-2 | NA | TRBV11-2 | CASSLSRDSYPVTF | TGTGCCAGCAGCTTATCCCGGGACTCCTACCCAGTGACCTTC
NA | TRBJ2-5 | few | TRBV14 | CASSQDSSGAETQYF | TGTGCCAGCAGCCAAGATTCGTCTGGGGCGGAGACCCAGTACTTC
TRBD1 | TRBJ1-1 | NA | TRBV18 | CASSPAPDRAGAEAFF | TGTGCCAGCTCACCAGCCCCGGACAGGGCCGGGGCGGAAGCTTTCTTT
TRBD2 | TRBJ2-1 | NA | TRBV6-4 | CASMPTGGSYNEQFF | TGTGCCAGCATGCCCACGGGAGGCTCCTACAATGAGCAGTTCTTC
TRBD1 | TRBJ1-5 | NA | TRBV19 | CASSDTGGYQPQHF | TGTGCCAGTAGCGATACAGGGGGTTATCAGCCCCAGCATTTT
TRBD1 | TRBJ1-3 | NA | TRBV3-1/TRBV3-2 | CASRDRGPGNTIYF | TGTGCCAGCCGGGACAGGGGGCCGGGAAACACCATATATTTT
TRBD2 | TRBJ2-1 | NA | TRBV6-5 | CASSSSGSYNEQFF | TGTGCCAGCAGTTCTAGCGGCTCCTACAATGAGCAGTTCTTC
NA | TRBJ1-1 | NA | TRBV7-2 | CASSLELGVRTEAFF | TGTGCCAGCAGCTTAGAATTAGGGGTCCGAACTGAAGCTTTCTTT
NA | TRBJ1-2 | NA | TRBV7-9 | CASSLGATANYGYTF | TGTGCCAGCAGCTTAGGGGCGACAGCTAACTATGGCTACACCTTC
TRBD1 | TRBJ2-7 | NA | TRBV18 | CASSPSTGQYEQYF | TGTGCCAGCTCACCATCGACAGGGCAATACGAGCAGTACTTC
NA | TRBJ1-2 | NA | TRBV5-6 | CASSEMGQPFFYGYTF | TGTGCCAGCAGCGAAATGGGGCAGCCTTTCTTCTATGGCTACACCTTC
NA | TRBJ1-1 | once | TRBV6-2/TRBV6-3 | CASSYSPARGETEAFF | TGTGCCAGCAGTTACTCCCCTGCCAGGGGAGAGACTGAAGCTTTCTTT
NA | TRBJ2-2 | NA | TRBV7-2 | CASSSFTGSRGGELFF | TGTGCCAGCAGCTCGTTCACAGGGTCCCGGGGCGGGGAGCTGTTTTTT